The text below deals with one T cell receptor beta chain. These data are taken from a study of blood T cell repertoires in COVID-19. Looking at the study overall: Samples representing acute and convalescent COVID-19 were sourced from the United States, Italy and Spain.

Repertoires were generated with immunoSEQ multiplex PCR, while TCRdb's copy carries only in-frame clones and drops some. The sample includes roughly 380,000 clones, about 85% of them seen just once. The CDR3 contains 11 residues. Trimming took 4 bases from V and 4 from J, leaving 6 bases between them. Germline CDR1 is SGHKS and CDR2 is YYEKEE (reference sequence). Sequencing was performed on peripheral blood. V and J are TRBV5-5 and TRBJ2-7; D gene ambiguous. This sequence was found in a woman between 18 and 29 years old with acute or convalescent COVID-19. The CDR3 DNA reads TGTGCCAGCAGCCCCGAGTACGAGCAGTACTTC. This translates into CASSPEYEQYF.